This passage covers 20 T cell receptor beta chains from one sample sequenced in a study of shared clonotypes between healthy human individuals. Assay: immunoSEQ multiplex PCR; the TCRdb copy retains only in-frame clones and omits some. The sample includes about 490,000 clones, 76% of them seen just once. The material sequenced was PBMCs. These receptors were taken from a woman in her thirties or forties in good health. Some clones in this sample may be carry-over from other donors' samples.

This clone was seen ten or more times. The genes are TRBV6-4 and TRBJ2-1, with D possibly TRBD1 on 6 matching bases. From germline, CDR1 is MRHNA and CDR2 SNTAGT. Trimming left V 2 bases short and J 8 bases short, with 19 bases between. This CDR3 contains 16 residues. In DNA, the CDR3 is TGTGCCAGCAGTGACGCTCAGGGGACCCCCAGCGATGAGCAGTTCTTC. Protein sequence: CASSDAQGTPSDEQFF.

CDR3 nucleotide sequence: TGTGCCAGCAGTTTAGGACGTGGCGGGGAGCTGTTTTTT. Protein: CASSLGRGGELFF. The gene calls are TRBV27 and TRBJ2-2; D uncertain. V lost 2 bases to trimming and J lost 7 bases, with 8 bases between them. This CDR3 has 13 residues. Looked up from germline, CDR1 is MNHEY and CDR2 is SMNVEV (reference sequence).

In regard to this clone: Other DNA sequences from this sample encode an identical CDR3 as well. The J gene is TRBJ2-7, the V gene TRBV27; 9 bases agree with TRBD2. This CDR3 contains 15 residues. Germline CDR1 and CDR2: MNHEY and SMNVEV (reference sequence). V was pared by 2 bases and J by 3 bases, with 5 bases of the junction left unmatched. The CDR3 sequence is CASSLGAGGRYEQYF. The CDR3 nucleotides are TGTGCCAGCAGTTTAGGAGCGGGAGGTCGCTACGAGCAGTACTTC.

This rearrangement joins TRBV19 to TRBJ2-3; TRBD2 matches at 12 bases. CDR3 length equals 19 residues. Germline CDR1 LNHDA, CDR2 SQIVND (reference sequence). Trimming removed 2 bases from V and 0 bases from J; junction bases left unmatched: 9. CDR3 sequence reads: CASSIKGLAGSTSTDTQYF. Written as DNA, the CDR3 is TGTGCCAGTAGTATAAAAGGACTAGCGGGATCGACTAGCACAGATACGCAGTATTTT. The variable domain in full, with the rest retrieved from reference TRBV19 and TRBJ2-3, is DGGITQSPKYLFRKEGQNVTLSCEQNLNHDAMYWYRQDPGQGLRLIYYSQIVNDFQKGDIAEGYSVSREKKESFPLTVTSAQKNPTAFYLCASSIKGLAGSTSTDTQYFGPGTRLTVL.

The rearrangement uses TRBV18 and TRBJ2-7; D unresolved. There are 15 residues in the CDR3. Trimming removed 3 bases at V and 2 bases at J, with 14 bases between. Germline CDR1 and CDR2: KGHSH and LQKENI. In DNA, the CDR3 is TGTGCCAGCTCACCTTCAGTAGGTTCTCCCTACGAGCAGTACTTC. This sequence encodes CASSPSVGSPYEQYF. Combining the CDR3 with reference TRBV18 and TRBJ2-7 gives the whole variable domain NAGVMQNPRHLVRRRGQEARLRCSPMKGHSHVYWYRQLPEEGLKFMVYLQKENIIDESGMPKERFSAEFPKEGPSILRIQQVVRGDSAAYFCASSPSVGSPYEQYFGPGTRLTVT.

The V and J genes are TRBV27 and TRBJ1-4; D is perhaps TRBD1 (6 bases). The CDR3 is 12 residues long. V was trimmed by 3 bases and J by 11 bases, leaving 10 bases between them. Germline-derived CDR1 and CDR2 are MNHEY and SMNVEV (reference sequence). The CDR3 here is CASSLLQGKLFF. CDR3 DNA: TGTGCCAGCAGTTTGTTACAGGGTAAACTGTTTTTT.

The rearrangement uses TRBV18 and TRBJ1-1; the D gene is possibly TRBD1 (5 bases). Germline-derived CDR1 and CDR2 are KGHSH and LQKENI. This CDR3 region has 17 residues. V gave up 3 bases and J gave up 0 bases, with 17 bases separating them. The DNA of the CDR3 is TGTGCCAGCTCACCCCGGCTGGGGCTAACCATGAACACTGAAGCTTTCTTT. Encoded protein: CASSPRLGLTMNTEAFF.

The chain combines TRBV5-6 with TRBJ1-5; D remains unclear. V was clipped by 2 bases and J by 5 bases, with 8 bases between them. The CDR3 length is 13 residues. Germline CDR1 is SGHDT and CDR2 is YYEEEE. Written as DNA, the CDR3 is TGTGCCAGCAGCTTAGCGCCAGATCAGCCCCAGCATTTT. It encodes CASSLAPDQPQHF.

On this clone: Other DNA sequences in this specimen translate into the identical CDR3. The chain recombines TRBV15 with TRBJ1-3; D unclear. Looked up from germline, CDR1 is LNHNV and CDR2 is YYDKDF (reference sequence). V lost 0 bases and J 0 bases, leaving 9 bases between the germline ends. This CDR3 has 16 amino acids. CDR3 DNA sequence: TGTGCCACCAGCAGAGATCGTGGCTTCTCTGGAAACACCATATATTTT. Translated, it gives CATSRDRGFSGNTIYF.

V and J are TRBV30 and TRBJ2-5; D may be TRBD2 (6 bases). V lost 3 bases to trimming and J lost 5 bases, with 22 bases between them. Germline V gene sequence: CDR1 GTSNPN, CDR2 SVGIG (reference sequence). This CDR3 has 16 residues. CDR3 in DNA: TGTGCCTGGAGACCCCCCGGCGGGATGGGTGCGGAGACCCAGTACTTC. This codes for CAWRPPGGMGAETQYF.

The chain is built from TRBV7-9 and TRBJ2-3; D is perhaps TRBD2 (6 bases). The length of the CDR3 is 16 residues. V was clipped by 5 bases and J by 2 bases, with 17 bases between them. The germline CDR1 and CDR2 sequences are SEHNR and FQNEAQ (reference sequence). The CDR3 loop is CASSPREEGYTDTQYF. CDR3 DNA: TGTGCCAGCAGCCCTAGGGAGGAGGGCTACACAGATACGCAGTATTTT.

The chain is built from TRBV5-1 and TRBJ2-1; 9 bases fit TRBD2. The junction had 11 bases not matched to a gene; V was cut back by 4 bases and J by 3 bases. Germline CDR1 SGHRS, CDR2 YFSETQ. CDR3 length equals 17 residues. The CDR3, as DNA: TGCGCCAGCAGCGACGGCAACGGACTAGCGCACTACAATGAGCAGTTCTTC. It codes for CASSDGNGLAHYNEQFF.

The chain joins TRBV7-9 to TRBJ1-5; D is uncertain. CDR1 and CDR2 (germline): SEHNR, FQNEAQ (reference sequence). The CDR3 is 14 residues long. V gave up 1 base and J gave up 5 bases, with 9 bases separating them. The CDR3 reads CASSLEIGDQPQHF. In DNA form, the CDR3 reads TGTGCCAGCAGCTTAGAAATTGGGGATCAGCCCCAGCATTTT.

This clone was counted between two and nine times. A much larger clone sits a single nucleotide away, making a read error possible. The chain combines TRBV9 with TRBJ2-2; weak D call: TRBD1 (6 bases). Germline CDR1 reads SGDLS; CDR2 reads YYNGEE. The CDR3 length is 16 residues. DNA for the CDR3: TGTGTCAGCAGCCTAGGGCCAGGGGCGGAGACCGGGGAGCTGTTTTTT. Translation gives CVSSLGPGAETGELFF.

The rearrangement uses TRBV29-1 and TRBJ2-7, with D unclear. The germline CDR1 and CDR2 sequences are SQVTM and ANQGSEA. The CDR3 is 12 residues long. Trimming took off 7 bases at V and 0 bases at J, with 10 bases between the two ends. In DNA form, the CDR3 reads TGCAGCGGTACCCTGGGCTCCTACGAGCAGTACTTC. Its translation: CSGTLGSYEQYF.

This sequence joins TRBV7-9 and TRBJ2-7; 12 positions match TRBD2. This CDR3 is built from 17 residues. The germline CDR1 and CDR2 sequences are SEHNR and FQNEAQ (reference sequence). V trimming: 0 bases; J trimming: 3 bases; junction bases outside the gene matches: 6. CDR3 nucleotide sequence: TGTGCCAGCAGCTTAGCACTAGCGGGAGGTCGTAGCTACGAGCAGTACTTC. This translates into CASSLALAGGRSYEQYF.

The chain uses TRBV5-1 and TRBJ2-5, with 8 bases lining up with TRBD1. Looked up from germline, CDR1 is SGHRS and CDR2 is YFSETQ. J was trimmed by 5 bases and V by 0 bases; bases with no gene match: 3. CDR3 size: 14 residues. The CDR3 nucleotides read TGCGCCAGCAGCTTGGGAGGACAGGGCGAGACCCAGTACTTC. It codes for CASSLGGQGETQYF. The variable domain in full, with the rest retrieved from reference TRBV5-1 and TRBJ2-5, is KAGVTQTPRYLIKTRGQQVTLSCSPISGHRSVSWYQQTPGQGLQFLFEYFSETQRNKGNFPGRFSGRQFSNSRSEMNVSTLELGDSALYLCASSLGGQGETQYFGPGTRLLVL.

The rearrangement joins TRBV19 to TRBJ2-1; 8 bases fit TRBD1. The CDR3 totals 13 residues. J gave up 7 bases and V 5 bases, and 4 bases lay outside the gene matches. CDR1 and CDR2 (germline): LNHDA, SQIVND (reference sequence). This CDR3 reads CASSLQGGNEQFF. CDR3 in DNA: TGTGCCAGTAGTTTACAGGGGGGTAATGAGCAGTTCTTC.

The chain couples TRBV30 to TRBJ1-5; 9 positions match TRBD1. Per germline, CDR1 GTSNPN and CDR2 SVGIG (reference sequence). V shed 7 bases, J shed 7 bases, and the junction held 14 bases outside the gene matches. The CDR3 consists of 15 residues. The CDR3 loop reads CAYNRDREFLQPQHF. Written as DNA, the CDR3 is TGTGCCTACAACCGGGACAGGGAATTCTTACAGCCCCAGCATTTT.

This clone was recorded a few times. The chain has TRBV30 and TRBJ1-2; unclear D gene. Trimming removed 3 bases from V and 0 bases from J, with 8 bases in between. From germline, CDR1 is GTSNPN and CDR2 SVGIG (reference sequence). CDR3 length: 13 amino acids. The DNA of the CDR3 is TGTGCCTGGAGAGGGCGAGCTAACTATGGCTACACCTTC. This encodes CAWRGRANYGYTF.